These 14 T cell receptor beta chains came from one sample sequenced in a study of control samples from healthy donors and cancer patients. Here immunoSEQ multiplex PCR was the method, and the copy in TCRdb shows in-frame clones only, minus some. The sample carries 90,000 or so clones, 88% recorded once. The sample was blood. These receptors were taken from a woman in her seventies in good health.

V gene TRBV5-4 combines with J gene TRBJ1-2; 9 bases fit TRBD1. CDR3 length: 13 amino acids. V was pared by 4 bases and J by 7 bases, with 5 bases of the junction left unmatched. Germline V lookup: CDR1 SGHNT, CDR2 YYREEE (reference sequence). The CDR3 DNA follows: TGTGCCAGCAGCCCGGACAGGGGAGGTGGCTACACCTTC. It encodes CASSPDRGGGYTF. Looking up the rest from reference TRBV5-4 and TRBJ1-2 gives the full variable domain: ETGVTQSPTHLIKTRGQQVTLRCSSQSGHNTVSWYQQALGQGPQFIFQYYREEENGRGNFPPRFSGLQFPNYSSELNVNALELDDSALYLCASSPDRGGGYTFGSGTRLTVV.

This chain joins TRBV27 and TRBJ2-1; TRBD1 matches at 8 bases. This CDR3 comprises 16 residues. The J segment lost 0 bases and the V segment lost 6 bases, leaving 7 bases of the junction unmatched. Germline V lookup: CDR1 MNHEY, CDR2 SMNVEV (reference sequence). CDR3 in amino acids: CASSPRGTGSYNEQFF. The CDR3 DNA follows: TGTGCCAGCAGCCCCAGGGGGACAGGCTCCTACAATGAGCAGTTCTTC.

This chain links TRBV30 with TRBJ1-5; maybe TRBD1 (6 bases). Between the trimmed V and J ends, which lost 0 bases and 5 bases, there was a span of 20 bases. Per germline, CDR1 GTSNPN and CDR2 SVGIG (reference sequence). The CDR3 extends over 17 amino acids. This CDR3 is CAWSVRLQGFMDQPQHF. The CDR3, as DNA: TGTGCCTGGAGTGTAAGACTACAGGGTTTCATGGATCAGCCCCAGCATTTT.

The CDR3 loop is CASSPGTRYEQFF. CDR3 in DNA: TGTGCCAGCAGTCCGGGGACTAGATATGAGCAGTTCTTC. This rearrangement joins TRBV12-3 or TRBV12-4 to TRBJ2-1; the match to TRBD2 covers 8 bases. The CDR3 loop spans 13 amino acids. Germline trimming cut 5 bases from V and 8 bases from J; bases unmatched to any gene: 5.

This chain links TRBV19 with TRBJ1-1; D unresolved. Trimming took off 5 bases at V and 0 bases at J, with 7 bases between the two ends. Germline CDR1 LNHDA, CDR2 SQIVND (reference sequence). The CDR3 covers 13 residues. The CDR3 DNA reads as TGTGCCAGTAGTCCGACATTGAACACTGAAGCTTTCTTT. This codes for CASSPTLNTEAFF.

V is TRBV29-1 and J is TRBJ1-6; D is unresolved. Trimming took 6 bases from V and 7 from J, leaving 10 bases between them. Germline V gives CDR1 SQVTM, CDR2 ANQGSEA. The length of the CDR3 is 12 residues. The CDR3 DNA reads TGCAGCGTGGCAGAGGTGAATTCACCCCTCCACTTT. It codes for CSVAEVNSPLHF.

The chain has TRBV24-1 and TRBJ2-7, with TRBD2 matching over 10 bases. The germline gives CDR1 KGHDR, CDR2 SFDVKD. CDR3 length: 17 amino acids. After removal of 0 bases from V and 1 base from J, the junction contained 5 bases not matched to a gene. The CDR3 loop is CATSDLRTLAGSYEQYF. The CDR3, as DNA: TGTGCCACCAGTGATTTGCGAACACTAGCGGGGTCCTACGAGCAGTACTTC.

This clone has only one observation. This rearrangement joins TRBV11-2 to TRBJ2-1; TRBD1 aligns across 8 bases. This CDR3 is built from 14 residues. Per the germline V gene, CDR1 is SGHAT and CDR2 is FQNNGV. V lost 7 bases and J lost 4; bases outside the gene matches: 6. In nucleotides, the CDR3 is TGTGCCAGCATCACCGGGACAGGATACAATGAGCAGTTCTTC. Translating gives CASITGTGYNEQFF.

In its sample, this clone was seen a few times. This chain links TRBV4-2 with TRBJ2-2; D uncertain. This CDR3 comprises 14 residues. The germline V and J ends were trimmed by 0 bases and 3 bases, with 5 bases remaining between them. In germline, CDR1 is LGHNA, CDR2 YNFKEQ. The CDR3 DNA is TGTGCCAGCAGCCAAGAAGGCGACACCGGGGAGCTGTTTTTT. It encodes CASSQEGDTGELFF.

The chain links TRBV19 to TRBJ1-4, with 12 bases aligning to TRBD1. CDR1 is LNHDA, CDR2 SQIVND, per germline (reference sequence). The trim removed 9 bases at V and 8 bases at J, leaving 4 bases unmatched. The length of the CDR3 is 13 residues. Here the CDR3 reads CASRDRGQEKLFF. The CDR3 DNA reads TGTGCCAGCCGGGACAGGGGGCAGGAAAAACTGTTTTTT.

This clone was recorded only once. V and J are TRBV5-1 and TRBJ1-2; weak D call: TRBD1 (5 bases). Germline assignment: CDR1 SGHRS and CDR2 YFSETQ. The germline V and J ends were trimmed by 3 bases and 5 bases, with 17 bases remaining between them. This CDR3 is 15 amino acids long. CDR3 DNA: TGCGCCAGCAGCTCCCCGGGGGATAAGGGGTATGGCTACACCTTC. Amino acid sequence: CASSSPGDKGYGYTF.

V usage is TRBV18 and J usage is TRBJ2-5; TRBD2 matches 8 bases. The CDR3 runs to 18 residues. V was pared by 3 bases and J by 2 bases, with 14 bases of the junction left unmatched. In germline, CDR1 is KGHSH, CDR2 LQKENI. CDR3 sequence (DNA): TGTGCCAGCTCACCGGCGGGGGGTTTTTTCTCCCCGCAAGAGACCCAGTACTTC. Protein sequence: CASSPAGGFFSPQETQYF.

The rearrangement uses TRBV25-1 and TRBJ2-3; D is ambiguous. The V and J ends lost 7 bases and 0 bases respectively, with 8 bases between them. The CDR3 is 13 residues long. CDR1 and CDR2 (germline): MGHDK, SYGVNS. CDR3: CASIPQSTDTQYF. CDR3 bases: TGTGCCAGCATCCCCCAGAGCACAGATACGCAGTATTTT.

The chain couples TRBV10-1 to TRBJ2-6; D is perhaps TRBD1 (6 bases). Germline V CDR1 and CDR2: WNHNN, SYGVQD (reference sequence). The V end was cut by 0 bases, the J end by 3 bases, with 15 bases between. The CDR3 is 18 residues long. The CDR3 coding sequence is TGCGCCAGCAGTGAGTCGCGGCCAGGGGTATTTGGGGCCAACGTCCTGACTTTC. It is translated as CASSESRPGVFGANVLTF.